This record looks at one T cell receptor (beta chain) sequence and its context. The data stem from a study of ipilimumab plus nivolumab after autologous stem cell transplantation. As for the study in general: The DLBCL group included primary refractory and relapsed cases.

Patients got ipilimumab 1 mg/kg beginning 14 to 28 days post-transplant. Dosing: nivolumab 3 mg/kg IV, weeks 1, 4, 7, 10, then every two weeks to week 26. Produced via immunoSEQ multiplex PCR; TCRdb's table is partial and in-frame only. The table lists fewer than 30,000 clones, 85% to 90% of them singletons. This CDR3 region has 11 residues. CDR1 and CDR2 (germline): SGHNT, YYREEE (reference sequence). Trimming took 3 bases from V and 8 from J, leaving 6 bases between them. Sequenced here: PBMCs, sampled in a trial of ipilimumab plus nivolumab as post-transplant consolidation. The rearrangement uses TRBV5-4 and TRBJ2-4; D is tentatively TRBD1 or TRBD2 (5 bases each). The sequence came from a male donor with diffuse large B-cell lymphoma. CDR3 nucleotide sequence: TGTGCCAGCAGCTCGGGACACATTCAGTACTTC. Residues: CASSSGHIQYF.